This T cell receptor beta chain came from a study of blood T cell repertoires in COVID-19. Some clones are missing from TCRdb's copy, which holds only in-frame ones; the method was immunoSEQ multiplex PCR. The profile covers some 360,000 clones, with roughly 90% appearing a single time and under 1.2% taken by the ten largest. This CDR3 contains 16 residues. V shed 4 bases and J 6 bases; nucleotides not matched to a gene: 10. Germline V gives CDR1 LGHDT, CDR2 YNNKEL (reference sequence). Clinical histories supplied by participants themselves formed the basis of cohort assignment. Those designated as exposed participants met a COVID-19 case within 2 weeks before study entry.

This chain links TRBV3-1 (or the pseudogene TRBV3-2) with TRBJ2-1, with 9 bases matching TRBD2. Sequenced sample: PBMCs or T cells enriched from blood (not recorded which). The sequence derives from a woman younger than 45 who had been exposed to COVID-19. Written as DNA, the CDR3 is TGTGCCAGCAGCCTAAAGCTAGCGGGGTATGGCAATGAGCAGTTCTTC. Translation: CASSLKLAGYGNEQFF.